This record covers a single T cell receptor (beta chain). Its cognate antigen is unknown. In germline, CDR1 is SGHAT, CDR2 FQNNGV. Trimming removed 4 bases from V and 2 bases from J, with 15 bases in between. The CDR3 is 15 residues long. This record comes from a study of T cell responses to AZD1222 COVID-19 vaccine. Notes on the study in general: Reports indicate that nearly half of spike-specific TCRs are directed at unmutated variant regions.

The protocol was immunoSEQ multiplex PCR, while the TCRdb copy is restricted to in-frame clones and leaves out a portion. This table holds 100,000 to 130,000 clones, nearly 90% found once. The chain links TRBV11-2 to TRBJ2-7; weak D call: TRBD2 (6 bases). Specimen: peripheral blood, collected 28 days after the second AZD1222 dose. This clonotype originated in an adult who received the AZD1222 COVID-19 vaccine. This CDR3 is CASSSLGERAYEQYF. The CDR3 DNA is TGTGCCAGCAGCTCCCTGGGCGAGCGGGCCTACGAGCAGTACTTC.